One and the same sample provided the 12 T cell receptor beta chains below, sequenced in a study of cytomegalovirus exposure and HLA in healthy donors. The primer mix had 60 Vbeta and 13 Jbeta primers. Sequencing was performed with immunoSEQ multiplex PCR; in TCRdb, only in-frame clones are kept and a portion is missing. The sample lists 50,000 to 70,000 clones, approximately 80% occurring once. Sequenced: PBMCs. The receptors were gathered from a woman between 40 and 50 years old in good health and CMV-seronegative.

The J gene is TRBJ2-5, the V gene TRBV14; D not certain. The germline CDR1 and CDR2 sequences are SGHDN and FVKESK. The CDR3 covers 13 residues. V dropped 1 base and J dropped 4 bases, with 7 bases sitting between them. DNA for the CDR3: TGTGCCAGCAGCCAAGGTTTTCGAGAGACCCAGTACTTC. It codes for CASSQGFRETQYF.

The chain has TRBV28 and TRBJ1-1; D is unresolved. CDR3 length equals 12 residues. The V gene lost 3 bases and the J gene lost 7 bases, with 9 bases spanning the gap. Germline V lookup: CDR1 MDHEN, CDR2 SYDVKM. In DNA form, the CDR3 reads TGTGCCAGCAGTTTGGTAAGGAGTGAAGCTTTCTTT. Protein product: CASSLVRSEAFF.

The genes are TRBV4-1 and TRBJ2-3; TRBD2 matches at 16 bases. J gave up 6 bases and V 2 bases, and 5 bases lay outside the gene matches. Germline CDR1 is MGHRA and CDR2 is YSYEKL. This CDR3 has 17 amino acids. CDR3 nucleotides: TGCGCCAGCAGCCAACTTCCGGGACTAGCGGGAGGGGATACGCAGTATTTT. Its protein product is CASSQLPGLAGGDTQYF.

This chain connects TRBV6-5 to TRBJ1-6; possible D gene TRBD1, 6 bases. The germline V gene has CDR1 MNHEY and CDR2 SVGAGI. V shed 2 bases and J shed 5 bases, with 7 bases lying between them. The CDR3 is 14 amino acids. DNA of the CDR3: TGTGCCAGCAGTTACCGACAGGATAATTCACCCCTCCACTTT. Translated, it gives CASSYRQDNSPLHF.

The table lists this clone with a count of one. CDR3 region: CASSTSGSTGELFF. In nucleotides, the CDR3 is TGCGCCAGCTCGACTAGCGGGTCCACCGGGGAGCTGTTTTTT. The V and J genes are TRBV5-1 and TRBJ2-2; the match to TRBD2 covers 10 bases. Germline CDR1 reads SGHRS; CDR2 reads YFSETQ. V shed 7 bases, J shed 4 bases, and the junction held 4 bases outside the gene matches. This CDR3 is 14 amino acids long.

The V call is TRBV4-3, the J call TRBJ2-1; 11 nucleotides agree with TRBD2. Per germline, CDR1 LGHNA and CDR2 YSLEER. V dropped 6 bases and J dropped 5; count of bases not matched to a gene: 6. This CDR3 contains 15 residues. CDR3 coding DNA: TGCGCCAGCAGGGAGGGACTAGCGGACAACAATGAGCAGTTCTTC. It is translated as CASREGLADNNEQFF.

The chain couples TRBV10-3 to TRBJ2-7, with D possibly matching TRBD2 (6 bases). Per the germline V gene, CDR1 is ENHRY and CDR2 is SYGVKD. Trimming shortened V by 0 bases and J by 7 bases, and 16 bases separated the two germline ends. This CDR3 has 15 residues. CDR3 nucleotides: TGTGCCATCAGTGAGTCCCTAGCGAGGGAGGTTGAGCAGTACTTC. Its translation is CAISESLAREVEQYF.

This rearrangement joins TRBV11-2 to TRBJ2-7; D is possibly TRBD1 (5 bases). Trimming removed 1 base at V and 3 bases at J, with 16 bases between. The CDR3 has 16 residues. Germline assignment: CDR1 SGHAT and CDR2 FQNNGV. The CDR3 reads CASSLARGLGVYEQYF. The CDR3 region has the DNA TGTGCCAGCAGCTTAGCCCGAGGCTTAGGGGTCTACGAGCAGTACTTC. Complete variable domain (other parts from reference TRBV11-2 and TRBJ2-7): EAGVAQSPRYKIIEKRQSVAFWCNPISGHATLYWYQQILGQGPKLLIQFQNNGVVDDSQLPKDRFSAERLKGVDSTLKIQPAKLEDSAVYLCASSLARGLGVYEQYFGPGTRLTVT.

This sequence joins TRBV2 and TRBJ2-7; D perhaps matches TRBD2 (6 bases). Per the germline V gene, CDR1 is SNHLY and CDR2 is FYNNEI. This CDR3 is built from 14 residues. The germline V and J ends were trimmed by 7 bases and 0 bases, with 13 bases remaining between them. The chain's CDR3 is CASNGEASSYEQYF. CDR3 coding DNA: TGTGCCAGCAATGGGGAGGCAAGCTCCTACGAGCAGTACTTC.

V is TRBV27 and J is TRBJ1-1; no clear D. This CDR3 contains 13 residues. V dropped 7 bases and J dropped 1 base, with 10 bases sitting between them. The germline gives CDR1 MNHEY, CDR2 SMNVEV (reference sequence). CDR3: CASTLNSNTEAFF. The CDR3 region has the DNA TGTGCCAGCACCCTTAACTCGAACACTGAAGCTTTCTTT.

J is TRBJ2-1 and V is TRBV4-3, with 8 bases lining up with TRBD2. CDR3 length: 16 residues. V was pared by 0 bases and J by 3 bases, with 4 bases of the junction left unmatched. Germline V lookup: CDR1 LGHNA, CDR2 YSLEER. CDR3 residues: CASSQDTSGGYNEQFF. The CDR3 DNA sequence: TGCGCCAGCAGCCAAGATACCAGCGGGGGCTACAATGAGCAGTTCTTC.

This sequence joins TRBV10-3 and TRBJ2-7, with TRBD2 matching 12 bases. CDR3 length equals 13 residues. The germline V gene encodes CDR1 ENHRY and CDR2 SYGVKD. The V gene end was trimmed by 8 bases and the J gene end by 6 bases; junction bases not matched to a gene: 5. The DNA for the CDR3 is TGTGCCATCCGACTAGCGGGAGACCCCGAGCAGTACTTC. This sequence encodes CAIRLAGDPEQYF.